These 20 T cell receptor beta chains originate from one sample sequenced in a study of cytomegalovirus exposure and HLA in healthy donors. The PCR used 60 Vbeta and 13 Jbeta primers. The data were produced by immunoSEQ multiplex PCR, yet TCRdb's version contains in-frame clones alone and is incomplete. The repertoire table contains about 120,000 clones. The sequenced sample was PBMCs. The receptor set was obtained from a middle-aged man in good health and CMV-seropositive.

The CDR3 protein is CASTYRGETDTQYF. The DNA for the CDR3 is TGTGCCAGCACCTACAGGGGGGAGACAGATACGCAGTATTTT. This chain connects TRBV21-1 to TRBJ2-3; TRBD1 is the table's D call, not checked against the DNA. TRBV21-1 represents a pseudogene. The CDR3 extends over 14 amino acids.

This rearrangement joins TRBV18 to TRBJ2-1; 12 positions agree with TRBD1. The J segment lost 6 bases and the V segment lost 4 bases, leaving 4 bases of the junction unmatched. The CDR3 is made up of 15 amino acids. Germline V lookup: CDR1 KGHSH, CDR2 LQKENI. For the CDR3, the DNA is TGTGCCAGCTCACAAGGGACAGGGGGCGGCAATGAGCAGTTCTTC. Translation: CASSQGTGGGNEQFF. The full variable domain, rest sourced from reference TRBV18 and TRBJ2-1, is NAGVMQNPRHLVRRRGQEARLRCSPMKGHSHVYWYRQLPEEGLKFMVYLQKENIIDESGMPKERFSAEFPKEGPSILRIQQVVRGDSAAYFCASSQGTGGGNEQFFGPGTRLTVL.

The V call is TRBV5-1, the J call TRBJ2-3, with a possible D match to TRBD2 (6 bases). Germline lookup yields CDR1 SGHRS and CDR2 YFSETQ. V shed 0 bases and J shed 0 bases, with 11 bases lying between them. This CDR3 spans 16 amino acids. The CDR3 coding sequence is TGCGCCAGCAGCTTGGGTTTGGGGACTAGCACAGATACGCAGTATTTT. Translation gives CASSLGLGTSTDTQYF.

The J gene is TRBJ2-1, the V gene TRBV19; the D gene is possibly TRBD1 (5 bases). CDR1 and CDR2 from the germline V gene are LNHDA and SQIVND (reference sequence). V shed 4 bases and J shed 3 bases, with 10 bases lying between them. CDR3 size: 14 residues. CDR3 bases: TGTGCCAGTAGTACCTTGGGGCTCTACAATGAGCAGTTCTTC. As protein: CASSTLGLYNEQFF.

V usage is TRBV11-2 and J usage is TRBJ1-2, with a tentative D call TRBD1 (6 bases). V lost 5 bases to trimming and J lost 3 bases, with 10 bases between them. This CDR3 is built from 13 residues. CDR1 and CDR2 (germline): SGHAT, FQNNGV. CDR3: CASSTRGYYGYTF. The CDR3 DNA follows: TGTGCCAGCAGCACCAGGGGATACTATGGCTACACCTTC.

The chain links TRBV6-5 to TRBJ2-7; weak D call: TRBD1 (5 bases). Germline V gene sequence: CDR1 MNHEY, CDR2 SVGAGI. The CDR3 extends over 14 amino acids. Trimming took 0 bases from V and 3 from J, leaving 9 bases between them. The CDR3 protein is CASSYSTARYEQYF. The DNA of the CDR3 is TGTGCCAGCAGTTACTCGACAGCCCGCTACGAGCAGTACTTC.

This chain uses TRBV19 with TRBJ1-5, with D unresolved. V lost 2 bases and J lost 0, with 5 bases in between. The CDR3 length is 14 residues. Germline V CDR1 and CDR2: LNHDA, SQIVND (reference sequence). The CDR3 reads CASSIRGSNQPQHF. Written as DNA, the CDR3 is TGTGCCAGTAGTATACGGGGTAGCAATCAGCCCCAGCATTTT.

This chain connects TRBV19 to TRBJ2-3; 13 bases line up with TRBD2. The length of the CDR3 is 16 residues. V dropped 4 bases and J dropped 2; count of bases not matched to a gene: 3. In germline, CDR1 is LNHDA, CDR2 SQIVND (reference sequence). The CDR3 coding sequence is TGTGCCAGTAGTACTGGGACTAGCGGGAACACAGATACGCAGTATTTT. This encodes CASSTGTSGNTDTQYF.

The chain links TRBV6-5 to TRBJ1-6, with TRBD1 identical over 8 bases. The CDR3 runs to 15 residues. V shed 6 bases and J 9 bases; nucleotides not matched to a gene: 10. Germline CDR1 and CDR2: MNHEY and SVGAGI. In DNA, the CDR3 is TGTGCCAGCAGATCGGCCGGACAGGGTTCTTCACCCCTCCACTTT. This gives the protein CASRSAGQGSSPLHF.

The chain couples TRBV19 to TRBJ2-2, with 10 bases lining up with TRBD2. This CDR3 spans 17 amino acids. V lost 3 bases to trimming and J lost 0 bases; unmatched junction nucleotides: 4. CDR1 is LNHDA and CDR2 is SQIVND in the germline V gene (reference sequence). The CDR3 loop is CASSMGLAGANTGELFF. CDR3 coding DNA: TGTGCCAGTAGTATGGGGCTAGCGGGAGCGAACACCGGGGAGCTGTTTTTT.

The V call is TRBV30, the J call TRBJ2-5; D is possibly TRBD1 (6 bases). CDR1 and CDR2 from the germline V gene are GTSNPN and SVGIG (reference sequence). CDR3 length equals 13 residues. V lost 0 bases and J 2 bases, leaving 7 bases between the germline ends. The CDR3 reads CAWSVQGQETQYF. For the CDR3, the DNA is TGTGCCTGGAGTGTACAGGGACAAGAGACCCAGTACTTC.

The V and J genes are TRBV30 and TRBJ2-3; TRBD1 is a possible D gene (6 bases). CDR1 and CDR2 (germline): GTSNPN, SVGIG (reference sequence). The V end lost 5 bases, the J end lost 6 bases, and 12 bases lay between the germline ends. This CDR3 has 12 residues. CDR3 DNA sequence: TGTGCCTGGGAGAACAGGGAGGATACGCAGTATTTT. It is translated as CAWENREDTQYF.

V and J are TRBV28 and TRBJ1-5; D unresolved. This CDR3 is 13 amino acids long. Trimming cost V 2 bases and J 6 bases, with 8 bases left between them. CDR1 and CDR2 (germline): MDHEN, SYDVKM. Written as DNA, the CDR3 is TGTGCCAGCAGTTTAAGGCAGGCTCAGCCCCAGCATTTT. Protein product: CASSLRQAQPQHF.

This chain connects TRBV29-1 to TRBJ2-7; a weak D match, TRBD2 (6 bases). From germline, CDR1 is SQVTM and CDR2 ANQGSEA. The CDR3 covers 15 residues. Between the trimmed V and J ends, which lost 1 base and 0 bases, there was a span of 13 bases. CDR3 loop: CSVEGGSGLSYEQYF. CDR3 in DNA: TGCAGCGTTGAAGGGGGTAGCGGCCTCTCCTACGAGCAGTACTTC.

The V and J genes are TRBV6-1 and TRBJ2-1; 9 positions match TRBD2. This CDR3 has 13 residues. With V trimmed by 6 bases and J by 15 bases, 12 bases remained unmatched. Germline assignment: CDR1 MNHNS and CDR2 SASEGT. In nucleotides, the CDR3 is TGTGCCAGCAGCTATAACCCGGGACTAGCCTGGTTCTTC. Its protein product is CASSYNPGLAWFF.

CDR3 DNA: TGTGCCAGCAGTTTACCGGGACAGGGGTCCTACGAGCAGTACTTC. It is translated as CASSLPGQGSYEQYF. This chain connects TRBV28 to TRBJ2-7; 10 positions match TRBD1. There are 15 residues in the CDR3. Trimming removed 2 bases from V and 1 base from J; junction bases left unmatched: 2. Germline V gene sequence: CDR1 MDHEN, CDR2 SYDVKM.

The chain couples TRBV27 to TRBJ2-1; the D gene is possibly TRBD2 (5 bases). Germline CDR1 MNHEY, CDR2 SMNVEV (reference sequence). V was clipped by 6 bases and J by 5 bases, with 8 bases between them. The CDR3 sequence is 12 residues long. The CDR3 is CASSERNNEQFF. The CDR3 DNA sequence: TGTGCCAGCAGCGAGCGGAACAATGAGCAGTTCTTC.

The chain has TRBV6-5 and TRBJ1-2, with a possible D match to TRBD1 (6 bases). Trimming took off 2 bases at V and 5 bases at J, with 6 bases between the two ends. This CDR3 has 12 residues. CDR1 is MNHEY, CDR2 SVGAGI, per germline. The CDR3 bases are TGTGCCAGCAGTTACACAGGGTATGGCTACACCTTC. Protein: CASSYTGYGYTF.

V and J are TRBV2 and TRBJ2-1, with a weak D call TRBD2 (6 bases). CDR1 is SNHLY, CDR2 FYNNEI, per germline. The V end was cut by 3 bases, the J end by 8 bases, with 20 bases between. The CDR3 runs to 16 residues. As DNA, the CDR3 is TGTGCCAGCAGTGAGTTCACCCCGGGAAGGAGGGATGAGCAGTTCTTC. Translating gives CASSEFTPGRRDEQFF.

Written as DNA, the CDR3 is TGCGCCAGCAGTCCAGGGTTAGGTCAGCCCCAGCATTTT. Translated, it gives CASSPGLGQPQHF. This rearrangement joins TRBV10-1 to TRBJ1-5, with a weak D call TRBD1 (5 bases). CDR1 and CDR2 (germline): WNHNN, SYGVQD (reference sequence). The CDR3 length is 13 residues. Between the trimmed V and J ends, which lost 5 bases and 6 bases, there was a span of 11 bases.